This is a list of T cell receptor beta chains from one sample in a study of shared clonotypes between healthy human individuals. The data were produced by immunoSEQ multiplex PCR, yet TCRdb's version contains in-frame clones alone and is incomplete. This table holds 650,000 to 750,000 clones, 72% found once. The sample comprised memory CD4+ T cells sorted from blood. These receptors all stem from a woman aged 25 to 45 in good health. The CDR3 runs from the conserved cysteine through the conserved F or W. Fields, in order: J gene, clone size, V gene, D gene, CDR3 DNA, CDR3 protein. The D gene is left open where the match is weak. The size of a clone is reported for some rows only, either as once, few or many, or as a class for expanded clones.

TRBJ2-5,NA,TRBV10-1,NA,TGCGCCAGCAGCGAATTTAGCGGAGGAGCACAAGAGACCCAGTACTTC,CASSEFSGGAQETQYF
TRBJ2-2,NA,TRBV2,TRBD2,TGTGCCAGCAATCTAGCGGCGAACACCGGGGAGCTGTTTTTT,CASNLAANTGELFF
TRBJ1-1,NA,TRBV18,NA,TGTGCCAGCTCACCACCGATTTCCGGCAGGGAGGCCACTGAAGCTTTCTTT,CASSPPISGREATEAFF
TRBJ2-2,NA,TRBV2,NA,TGTGCCAGCAGGGACAAAAACACCGGGGAGCTGTTTTTT,CASRDKNTGELFF
TRBJ1-1,NA,TRBV6-1,NA,TGTGCCAGCAGTGTTCTTGCCGCGTCCGCTGAAGCTTTCTTT,CASSVLAASAEAFF
TRBJ2-6,NA,TRBV19,TRBD1,TGTGCCAGTAGTATATTAAGGGGGCGTAGGTCTGGGGCCAACGTCCTGACTTTC,CASSILRGRRSGANVLTF
TRBJ2-5,NA,TRBV4-1,TRBD1,TGCGCCAGCAGCCAAACAGGGGTTACGGAGACCCAGTACTTC,CASSQTGVTETQYF
TRBJ2-7,few,TRBV30,NA,TGTGCCTGGAGTGCTAGTCGCTACGAGCAGTACTTC,CAWSASRYEQYF
TRBJ2-1,NA,TRBV5-1,NA,TGCGCCAGCAGCACCTCTAGCGCTTTGTACAATGAGCAGTTCTTC,CASSTSSALYNEQFF
TRBJ1-3,NA,TRBV27,TRBD1,TGTGCCAGCAGGGGAGCCGGGACAGGAGAAAACACCATATATTTT,CASRGAGTGENTIYF
TRBJ2-7,once,TRBV19,NA,TGTGCCAGTAGTATACGGGCACTACTATCCTACGAGCAGTACTTC,CASSIRALLSYEQYF
TRBJ2-7,NA,TRBV13,TRBD1,TGTGCCAGCAGCTTAAGACCCGGGACAGGGAATAGGAGCTACGAGCAGTACTTC,CASSLRPGTGNRSYEQYF
TRBJ1-2,NA,TRBV28,TRBD1,TGTGCCAGCAGCCCCGACAGGGCGTGGAGCTATGGCTACACCTTC,CASSPDRAWSYGYTF
TRBJ2-3,NA,TRBV7-9,NA,TGTGCCAGCAGCGACGGTCCCGGGGGCGGCACAGATACGCAGTATTTT,CASSDGPGGGTDTQYF
TRBJ2-1,NA,TRBV21-1,NA,TGTGCCAGCAGCAAAGTAAGACTAGCGGACAATGAGCAGTTCTTC,CASSKVRLADNEQFF
TRBJ1-1,NA,TRBV10-3,NA,TGTGCCATCAGTGAAGAGGGCGGGACGAACACTGAAGCTTTCTTT,CAISEEGGTNTEAFF
TRBJ2-7,NA,TRBV14,NA,TGTGCCAGCAGTCCCCAGCTGGGGGCCGAGCAGTACTTC,CASSPQLGAEQYF
TRBJ2-2,NA,TRBV11-1,NA,TGTGCCAGCAGCCCTGTGGGGGTGAACACCGGGGAGCTGTTTTTT,CASSPVGVNTGELFF
TRBJ1-1,NA,TRBV6-5,NA,TGTGCCAGCCTAAGAGAGGACGGGAACACTGAAGCTTTCTTT,CASLREDGNTEAFF
TRBJ2-5,NA,TRBV6-5,NA,TGTGCCAGCAGTTACTCGACACAGGGGACCCAGTACTTC,CASSYSTQGTQYF
TRBJ2-1,NA,TRBV27,NA,TGTGCCAGCAGTATCTACTTACTCCATGAGCAGTTCTTC,CASSIYLLHEQFF
TRBJ2-3,once,TRBV7-8,NA,TGTGCCAGCAGCTTAGCGTGGACAGATACGCAGTATTTT,CASSLAWTDTQYF
TRBJ2-1,NA,TRBV5-1,NA,TGCGCCAGCACCTTAGCGGATAGCTCCTACAATGAGCAGTTCTTC,CASTLADSSYNEQFF
TRBJ2-5,NA,TRBV18,NA,TGTGCCAGCTCACCGGGAGGGACAGGCCAAGAGACCCAGTACTTC,CASSPGGTGQETQYF
TRBJ1-6,NA,TRBV29-1,TRBD1,TGCAGCGCCTGGACAGGGGGCAGTTCACCCCTCCACTTT,CSAWTGGSSPLHF
TRBJ2-7,NA,TRBV27,TRBD2,TGTGCCAGCAGTTTCAGGACTAGCTTTATCTACGAGCAGTACTTC,CASSFRTSFIYEQYF
TRBJ2-7,NA,TRBV5-1,NA,TGCGCCAGCAGCTTGAAGTGGTCGGCGGCAGGCGAATACGAGCAGTACTTC,CASSLKWSAAGEYEQYF
TRBJ1-2,once,TRBV20-1,NA,TGCAGTGCTAGAGGTATCTATGGCTACACCTTC,CSARGIYGYTF
TRBJ1-3,few,TRBV18,NA,TGTGCCAGCTCACCACAGTCCTCTGGAAACACCATATATTTT,CASSPQSSGNTIYF
TRBJ1-5,NA,TRBV28,TRBD1,TGTGCCAGCAGGCCTACAGGGGGCTGGAATCAGCCCCAGCATTTT,CASRPTGGWNQPQHF
TRBJ2-4,NA,TRBV28,NA,TGTGCCAGCAGTACGAGAACTAACAGCGCCAAAAACATTCAGTACTTC,CASSTRTNSAKNIQYF
TRBJ1-4,NA,TRBV19,TRBD1,TGTGCCAGTAGTATCCGCCGGACAGGGCGAACTAATGAAAAACTGTTTTTT,CASSIRRTGRTNEKLFF
TRBJ2-1,many,TRBV12-2,NA,TGTGCAAGTCGCCGAATCGTAGGTTTAGCGAGGGAGTTCTTC,CASRRIVGLAREFF
TRBJ1-3,NA,TRBV5-1,NA,TGCGCCAGCAGCTTGTCTCCGGGGAGTTCTGGAAACACCATATATTTT,CASSLSPGSSGNTIYF
TRBJ1-1,NA,TRBV5-1,NA,TGCGCCAGCAGCCCATTGGGGGGTCTCAACACTGAAGCTTTCTTT,CASSPLGGLNTEAFF
TRBJ2-7,NA,TRBV4-1,NA,TGCGCCAGCAGCCAAGGCAGATTGGGACAAATCTACGAGCAGTACTTC,CASSQGRLGQIYEQYF
TRBJ2-1,once,TRBV28,NA,TGTGCCAGCAGTTTAGGCAGCAACTCCTACAATGAGCAGTTCTTC,CASSLGSNSYNEQFF
TRBJ2-2,NA,TRBV28,NA,TGTGCCAGCAGCCGTGTTATCGGGGAGCTGTTTTTT,CASSRVIGELFF
TRBJ2-1,NA,TRBV7-9,TRBD2,TGTGCCACCGGACTAGGGAGCTCCTACAATGAGCAGTTCTTC,CATGLGSSYNEQFF
TRBJ1-5,NA,TRBV6-5,TRBD1,TGTGCCAGCAGACAGGGGAATCAGCCCCAGCATTTT,CASRQGNQPQHF
TRBJ2-7,NA,TRBV27,NA,TGTGCCACCGGGACGGCCTCCTACGAGCAGTACTTC,CATGTASYEQYF
TRBJ2-6,few,TRBV27,TRBD1,TGTGCCAGCGGAACCGGGACAGGGGGCTCTGGGGCCAACGTCCTGACTTTC,CASGTGTGGSGANVLTF
TRBJ1-1,many,TRBV7-9,TRBD1,TGTGCCAGCAGCTTAGGTCAGGGGGCGAGGTTGGACACTGAAGCTTTCTTT,CASSLGQGARLDTEAFF
TRBJ2-5,NA,TRBV19,NA,TGTGCCAGTGCCCGGGGGGCGGGGGAGACCCAGTACTTC,CASARGAGETQYF